This is a list of T cell receptor beta chains from one sample in a study of radiotherapy plus CTLA-4 blockade in lung cancer. Profiled with immunoSEQ multiplex PCR; TCRdb holds only in-frame clones, not every one. The sample holds about 64,000 clones; approximately 68% are singletons and the top ten take about 8%. The material was peripheral blood, obtained from a patient treated with radiotherapy plus ipilimumab. These receptor sequences come from a human donor with non-small cell lung cancer whose response to radiotherapy plus ipilimumab could not be evaluated. The CDR3 runs from the conserved cysteine through the conserved F or W. Each record gives: CDR3 length, V gene, D gene, clone size, J gene, CDR3 protein, CDR3 DNA. D genes are given only for firm matches. Size is stated for part of the rows, as once, few or many counts, or as a class when the clone is expanded.

>13|TRBV19|-|few|TRBJ1-5
CASTWGVGQPQHF
TGTGCCAGTACCTGGGGGGTAGGGCAGCCCCAGCATTTT
>15|TRBV28|-|-|TRBJ2-7
CASSYVFRRTYEQYF
TGTGCCAGCAGTTATGTATTTCGTCGTACCTACGAGCAGTACTTC
>18|TRBV18|-|-|TRBJ1-5
CASSPGVWEYYSNQPQHF
TGTGCCAGCTCACCAGGGGTATGGGAGTACTATAGCAATCAGCCCCAGCATTTT
>17|TRBV6-1|TRBD2|-|TRBJ2-7
CASRERGLAGGLNEQYF
TGTGCCAGCAGAGAAAGGGGACTAGCGGGAGGGTTGAACGAGCAGTACTTC
>13|TRBV30|TRBD1|-|TRBJ1-2
CAWTGQYYGGYTF
TGTGCCTGGACGGGACAGTATTATGGTGGCTACACCTTC
>17|TRBV5-5|-|-|TRBJ1-6
CASSSTWGHGDNSPLHF
TGTGCCAGCAGCTCCACCTGGGGGCATGGCGATAATTCACCCCTCCACTTT
>17|TRBV4-1|TRBD2|-|TRBJ2-1
CASSQQSLAGVYNEQFF
TGCGCCAGCAGCCAACAGTCACTAGCGGGAGTTTACAATGAGCAGTTCTTC
>13|TRBV30|-|-|TRBJ1-6
CAYRTGEHSPLHF
TGTGCCTATAGAACTGGGGAGCATTCACCCCTCCACTTT
>16|TRBV4-1|TRBD1|few|TRBJ2-5
CASSQDDRGGQETQYF
TGCGCCAGCAGCCAGGACGACAGGGGCGGGCAAGAGACCCAGTACTTC
>14|TRBV11-3|-|-|TRBJ1-1
CASSLDPGYTEAFF
TGTGCCAGCAGCTTAGATCCGGGATACACTGAAGCTTTCTTT